This T cell receptor (beta chain) is from a study of radiotherapy plus CTLA-4 blockade in lung cancer. Background on the study: An objective response was seen in 15% to 20% of patients, and disease control in around 31%. Study-wide findings and caveats: Following radiotherapy plus ipilimumab, tumor-derived TCR clones expanded in the blood. Strongest reported response predictors: early blood clone changes and post-radiation interferon-beta.

CDR1 is MGHRA, CDR2 YSYEKL, per germline. The CDR3 has 14 residues. Trimming removed 0 bases at V and 4 bases at J, with 9 bases between. Comments on this clone: What it binds is not known.

The protocol was immunoSEQ multiplex PCR, while the TCRdb copy is restricted to in-frame clones and leaves out a portion. The sample records about 38,000 clones, approximately 86% being singletons. The chain couples TRBV4-1 to TRBJ2-5; perhaps TRBD1 as D (5 bases). The TCR originated in a human donor with non-small cell lung cancer whose response to radiotherapy plus ipilimumab could not be evaluated. The source material was peripheral blood, sampled from a patient treated with radiotherapy plus ipilimumab. The CDR3 protein is CASSQDRGIETQYF. The CDR3 DNA sequence: TGCGCCAGCAGCCAAGATAGGGGAATAGAGACCCAGTACTTC.